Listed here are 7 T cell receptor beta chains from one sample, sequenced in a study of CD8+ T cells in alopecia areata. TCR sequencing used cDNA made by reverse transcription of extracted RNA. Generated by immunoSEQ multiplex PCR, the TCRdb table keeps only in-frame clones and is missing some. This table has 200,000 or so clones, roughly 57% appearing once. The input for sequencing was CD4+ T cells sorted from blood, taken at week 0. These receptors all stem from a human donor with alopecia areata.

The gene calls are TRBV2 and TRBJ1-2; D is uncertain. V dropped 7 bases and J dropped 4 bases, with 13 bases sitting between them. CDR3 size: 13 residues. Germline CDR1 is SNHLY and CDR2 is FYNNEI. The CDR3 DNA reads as TGTGCCAGCAATAGTGCCGTAGGCTATGGCTACACCTTC. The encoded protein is CASNSAVGYGYTF.

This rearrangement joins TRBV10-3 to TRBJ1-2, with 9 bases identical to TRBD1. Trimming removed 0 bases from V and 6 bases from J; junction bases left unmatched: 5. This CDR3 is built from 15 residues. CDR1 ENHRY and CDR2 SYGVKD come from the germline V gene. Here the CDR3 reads CAISESPWTGDGYTF. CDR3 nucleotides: TGTGCCATCAGTGAGTCGCCGTGGACAGGGGATGGCTACACCTTC.

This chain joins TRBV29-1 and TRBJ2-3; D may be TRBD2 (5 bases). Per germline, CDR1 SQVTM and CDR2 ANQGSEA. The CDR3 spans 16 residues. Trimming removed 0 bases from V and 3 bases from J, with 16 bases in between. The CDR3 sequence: CSVEEEKGLATDTQYF. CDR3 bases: TGCAGCGTTGAAGAGGAGAAAGGGCTAGCTACAGATACGCAGTATTTT.

The CDR3 is CASSPSQGREKLFF. The CDR3 region has the DNA TGTGCCAGCAGTCCCTCCCAGGGCCGGGAAAAACTGTTTTTT. This chain joins TRBV9 and TRBJ1-4, with D perhaps matching TRBD1 (5 bases). The CDR3 is made up of 14 amino acids. Trimming took off 5 bases at V and 8 bases at J, with 16 bases between the two ends. Germline lookup yields CDR1 SGDLS and CDR2 YYNGEE.

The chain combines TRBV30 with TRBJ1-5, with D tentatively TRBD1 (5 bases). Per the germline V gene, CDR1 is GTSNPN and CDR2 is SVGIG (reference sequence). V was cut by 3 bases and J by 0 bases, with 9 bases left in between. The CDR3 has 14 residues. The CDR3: CAWSSRDSNQPQHF. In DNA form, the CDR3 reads TGTGCCTGGAGCAGCAGGGATAGCAATCAGCCCCAGCATTTT. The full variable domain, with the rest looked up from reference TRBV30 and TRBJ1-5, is SQTIHQWPATLVQPVGSPLSLECTVEGTSNPNLYWYRQAAGRGLQLLFYSVGIGQISSEVPQNLSASRPQDRQFILSSKKLLLSDSGFYLCAWSSRDSNQPQHFGDGTRLSIL.

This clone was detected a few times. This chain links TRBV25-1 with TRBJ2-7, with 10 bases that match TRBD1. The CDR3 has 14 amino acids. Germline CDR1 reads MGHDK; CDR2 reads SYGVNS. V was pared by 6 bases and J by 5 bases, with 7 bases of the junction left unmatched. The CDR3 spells CASSPGQGTHEQYF. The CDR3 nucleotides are TGTGCCAGCAGCCCGGGACAGGGGACCCACGAGCAGTACTTC.

The CDR3 loop is CASLRFSGANVLTF. For the CDR3, the DNA is TGTGCCAGCCTGCGTTTCTCTGGGGCCAACGTCCTGACTTTC. The J gene is TRBJ2-6, the V gene TRBV6-5, with D unresolved. The CDR3 is 14 amino acids. CDR1 is MNHEY, CDR2 SVGAGI, per germline. V shed 8 bases and J shed 0 bases, with 8 bases lying between them.